Below are 4 T cell receptor beta chains sequenced from a single sample in a study of spatial heterogeneity in lung cancer. TCRdb re-called the 5' RACE reads through MiXCR, storing one row per CDR3 protein. Among some 87,000 distinct CDR3 sequences, roughly 9.5% were seen once, and the ten largest hold less than 9%. The time point: sample taken at primary tumor resection. Without sorting, whole RNA was sequenced from tumor, nontumor lung or frozen PBMC. The sample here was PBMCs, taken at surgery. The receptors were sampled from a male donor with early-stage non-small cell lung cancer.

This clonotype was counted between two and nine times. The chain carries TRBV5-4 and TRBJ1-6; possibly TRBD1 for D (6 bases). In germline, CDR1 is SGHNT, CDR2 YYREEE (reference sequence). The CDR3 covers 14 residues. Trimming took off 5 bases at V and 5 bases at J, with 11 bases between the two ends. CDR3 sequence (DNA): TGTGCCAGCAGGGCCGGGACAAATAATTCACCCCTCCACTTT. This encodes CASRAGTNNSPLHF.

This clonotype was recorded at least ten times. The V gene is TRBV5-1, the J gene TRBJ1-1, with TRBD1 matching 11 bases. J gave up 4 bases and V 4 bases, and 3 bases lay outside the gene matches. CDR1 and CDR2 from the germline V gene are SGHRS and YFSETQ. This CDR3 is 14 amino acids long. The CDR3 reads CASSRGTGGTEAFF. CDR3 DNA: TGCGCCAGCAGCCGAGGGACAGGGGGCACTGAAGCTTTCTTT.

V and J are TRBV20-1 and TRBJ2-7, with D tentatively TRBD1 or TRBD2 (8 bases each). CDR1 is DFQATT, CDR2 SNEGSKA, per germline (reference sequence). The CDR3 runs 14 residues. Trimming pared 6 bases from V and 2 bases from J, leaving 17 bases between. Here the CDR3 reads CSARGPAGAYEQYF. The CDR3 DNA sequence: TGCAGTGCCAGGGGGCCAGCGGGAGCCTACGAGCAGTACTTC.

This clonotype was detected only a few times. The V gene is TRBV12-2, the J gene TRBJ1-3; the D call in the table, TRBD1, was not verified against the DNA. TRBV12-2 is a pseudogene. This CDR3 comprises 16 residues. CDR3 sequence: CASRLDGRVVGNTIYF. In DNA form, the CDR3 reads TGTGCAAGTCGCTTAGATGGCAGGGTTGTTGGAAACACCATATATTTT.